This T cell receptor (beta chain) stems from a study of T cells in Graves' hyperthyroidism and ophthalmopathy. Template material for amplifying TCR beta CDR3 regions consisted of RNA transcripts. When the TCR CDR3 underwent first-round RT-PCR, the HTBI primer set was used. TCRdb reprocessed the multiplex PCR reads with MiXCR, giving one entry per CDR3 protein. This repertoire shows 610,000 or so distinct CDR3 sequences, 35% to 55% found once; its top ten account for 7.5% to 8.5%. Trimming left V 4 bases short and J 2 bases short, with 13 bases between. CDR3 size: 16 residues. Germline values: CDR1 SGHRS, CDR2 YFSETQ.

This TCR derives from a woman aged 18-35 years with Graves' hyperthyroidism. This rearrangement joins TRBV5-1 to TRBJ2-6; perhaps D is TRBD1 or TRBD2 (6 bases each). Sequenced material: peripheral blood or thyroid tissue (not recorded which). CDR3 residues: CASSGTGATGANVLTF. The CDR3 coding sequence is TGCGCCAGCAGCGGAACGGGGGCTACTGGGGCCAACGTCCTGACTTTC.